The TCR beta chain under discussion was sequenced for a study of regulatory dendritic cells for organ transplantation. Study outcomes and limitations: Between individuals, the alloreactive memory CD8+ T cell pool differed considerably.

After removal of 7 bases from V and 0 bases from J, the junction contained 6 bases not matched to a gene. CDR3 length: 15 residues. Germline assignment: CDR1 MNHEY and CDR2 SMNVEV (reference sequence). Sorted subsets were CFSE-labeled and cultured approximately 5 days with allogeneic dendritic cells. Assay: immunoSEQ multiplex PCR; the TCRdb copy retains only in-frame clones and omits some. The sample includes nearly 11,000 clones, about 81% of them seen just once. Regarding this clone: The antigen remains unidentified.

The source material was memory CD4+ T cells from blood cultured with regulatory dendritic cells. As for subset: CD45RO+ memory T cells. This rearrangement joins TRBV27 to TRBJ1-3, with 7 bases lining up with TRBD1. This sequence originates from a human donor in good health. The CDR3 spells CASKKDRYSGNTIYF. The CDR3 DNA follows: TGTGCCAGCAAAAAGGACAGGTACTCTGGAAACACCATATATTTT.